This is a list of T cell receptor beta chains from one sample in a study of blood T cell dynamics during melanoma immunotherapy. Sequencing used immunoSEQ multiplex PCR; TCRdb keeps in-frame clones, though not all of them. The sample comprises 13,000 to 15,000 clones, around nine tenths of which are singletons, and over 0.85% rests with the top ten. The sequencing used blood, collected from a patient treated with checkpoint blockade. The receptors shown here come from a human donor with melanoma. The conserved cysteine and the conserved F or W are not part of the CDR3 here. The D gene is left open where the match is weak.

D gene	J gene	V gene	CDR3 protein
TRBD1	TRBJ2-1	TRBV28	ASVGGPRNNEQF
TRBD2	TRBJ2-1	TRBV5-4	ASSLAVPSGGYNEQF
NA	TRBJ1-4	TRBV11-3	ASSFRAGGKLF
NA	TRBJ1-6	TRBV19	ASSLDRSYNSPLH
TRBD2	TRBJ2-7	TRBV5-4	ASSPDGGGTYEQY
TRBD1	TRBJ1-2	TRBV29-1	SVIPGTGLHGYT
NA	TRBJ1-1	TRBV6-5	ASSSGQLGVF
NA	TRBJ1-5	TRBV19	ASSEGGGNQPQH
NA	TRBJ1-5	TRBV7-2	ASSSGSHNQPQH
TRBD1	TRBJ2-2	TRBV18	ASSRTGGDTGELF
NA	TRBJ2-7	TRBV6-6	ASSSQGPYEQY
NA	TRBJ2-5	TRBV4-1	ASSQEDVGSQETQY
NA	TRBJ1-1	TRBV19	ASRPQGRTTEAF
TRBD2	TRBJ2-1	TRBV30	AWSAAKRGSYNEQF
NA	TRBJ1-1	TRBV19	ASTRTENTEAF
NA	TRBJ2-5	TRBV19	ASSIGGAQY
NA	TRBJ2-1	TRBV5-1	ASSYRGGADNEQF
NA	TRBJ1-1	TRBV2	ASSENRVNTEAF
NA	TRBJ1-4	TRBV2	ASREEEKLF
NA	TRBJ2-1	TRBV11-2	ASSLRPGRRSYNEQF
NA	TRBJ1-2	TRBV2	ASSEWGTRGGGYT
NA	TRBJ2-7	TRBV6-5	ASSYGVRGLYEQY
TRBD1	TRBJ1-5	TRBV19	ASSMRTGHRNQPQH
TRBD1	TRBJ2-5	TRBV30	AWTGTGVLKTQY
NA	TRBJ2-5	TRBV19	ASSIWGETQY
NA	TRBJ2-3	TRBV5-1	ASAYLADYTQY
NA	TRBJ2-5	TRBV5-1	ASSLDQKRETQY
NA	TRBJ2-1	TRBV7-9	ASSLYVSGQGDGV
NA	TRBJ2-7	TRBV10-3	AISEGLALSYEQY
TRBD1	TRBJ2-7	TRBV2	ASRLPGQGHEQY
NA	TRBJ1-5	TRBV27	ASSLRGPGGNQPQH
NA	TRBJ2-2	TRBV6-5	ASKQVVPTGELF
NA	TRBJ2-3	TRBV7-3	ASSSGTGTDTQY
NA	TRBJ2-3	TRBV5-3	ARSTLRVGIVGTDTQY